The subject of this entry is one TCR beta chain. The target of this receptor is not known. It has no much larger one-base neighbor in the sample; base qualities were not kept. This specimen belongs to a study of blood T cell repertoires in COVID-19 (dated by TCRdb to about 2020). Regarding the complete study: Samples from collaborators originated in the United States, Italy and Spain and spanned both the acute and convalescent phases of COVID-19. Samples were obtained from the ongoing ImmuneRACE study (first 160 participants) and from 1,254 subjects provided by 6 global collaborators. The dataset comprised deeply sampled blood TCRbeta repertoires from subjects exposed to, actively infected with, or recovered from COVID-19. Where available, HLA class I and class II types were obtained from metadata supplied by the sample provider rather than from assay-based typing. The repertoires were released in a freely available public database intended as a resource for research on the immune response to SARS-CoV-2. The prospective study material was composed of cDNA or gDNA derived from T cells, B-cell-depleted T cells, or PBMCs. Sample metadata almost always included a de-identified subject ID, COVID-19 status, age in years and sex. The full study reports these points: How much clinical and demographic metadata was included differed by source and by participant, and the metadata was provided uncurated.

Each collaborating institution followed its own protocols to collect whole blood in K2EDTA tubes. For TCRbeta analysis, collaborators shipped samples in one of three forms: frozen whole blood, isolated PBMCs, or DNA extracted from either of those sample types. The immunoSEQ Assay, a bias-controlled multiplex PCR, was used to amplify TCRbeta CDR3 regions from genomic DNA. Per the original workflow: Within the assay, amplification of reference gene primers was used to estimate how many nucleated cells each sample contained. To quantify the absolute abundance of each unique TCRbeta CDR3 rearrangement, sequence reads were collapsed and filtered. For each sample, productive Simpson clonality was calculated by taking the square root of Simpson's diversity index across productive rearrangements. What TCRdb holds here is the immuneACCESS table cut down to in-frame rearrangements. Part of the clones is not present; checked against another copy, under half of the missing clones reflect an unresolved V gene, and the others are unexplained. The DNA gave D and trimming, while V, J and clone size come from that table. This sample is represented by 650,000 to 800,000 clones; over 80% of them were singletons. 0.2% to 0.3% of the sample is taken by the ten largest.

The sequenced sample was peripheral blood. The TCR sequence derives from a young woman with acute or convalescent COVID-19.

The DNA is TGTGCCAGCAGCTTATTGGCGGGCACAGATACGCAGTATTTT. Its translation is CASSLLAGTDTQYF. This sequence uses TRBV7-3 and TRBJ2-3; no D gene can be assigned with confidence. The V and J ends are trimmed by 2 bases and 1 base, leaving 7 bases between them. The germline V gene yields SGHTA for CDR1 and FQGTGA for CDR2. Spanning cysteine to phenylalanine, the CDR3 consists of 14 amino acids. The sequence is cut down to CDR3 DNA, 42 bases in frame from base 1.